This TCR beta chain emerged from a study of T-cell reconstitution after alpha-beta-depleted transplantation in children. During its preparation, the TCRbeta library received unique molecular identifiers. Using its own MiXCR run on the PCR reads, TCRdb lists one record per CDR3 protein. The sample holds fewer than 550,000 distinct CDR3 sequences; roughly a tenth are singletons and the top ten take around 2%. Study-wide findings and caveats: One year after transplant, T-cell counts and diversity came mostly from newly produced T cells. Reports say that about two months after transplant, the alpha-beta T cells came out of several hundred graft clones that had expanded.

The table lists this clonotype with many counts. Antigen: not known. Germline CDR1 KGHSH, CDR2 LQKENI. The CDR3 is 18 residues long. The V gene lost 7 bases and the J gene lost 1 base, with 23 bases spanning the gap. J is TRBJ2-1 and V is TRBV18; the D gene could be TRBD1 or TRBD2 (6 bases each). The sequencing used PBMCs, collected before TCRalphabeta/CD19-depleted stem cell transplant. The clonotype comes from a child aged 2-15 years with inherited bone marrow failure, due to receive a stem cell transplant. The CDR3 DNA follows: TGTGCCAGCTTAAGTTCGTGGGGGGCGGAGTCATCCTACAATGAGCAGTTCTTC. This codes for CASLSSWGAESSYNEQFF.